This TCR beta chain comes out of a study of T cells in localized non-small cell lung cancer. Note on this clone: Its cognate antigen is unknown.

TCRdb keeps only in-frame clones here, not all; method: immunoSEQ multiplex PCR. The sample has roughly 35,000 clones; around 85% are singletons. Study-wide findings and caveats: Out of the top 100 tumor clones, a median roughly 52 were seen in adjacent lung.

V dropped 3 bases and J dropped 5; count of bases not matched to a gene: 3. Germline values: CDR1 WNHNN, CDR2 SYGVQD (reference sequence). This CDR3 has 13 amino acids. The sequence was obtained from a woman aged 35 to 75 with stage I lung adenocarcinoma. This chain joins TRBV10-1 and TRBJ1-1; TRBD1 matches 7 bases. Specimen: peripheral blood, collected before any cancer treatment. The CDR3 loop is CASSDRGTTEAFF. In DNA form, the CDR3 reads TGCGCCAGCAGTGACAGGGGGACGACTGAAGCTTTCTTT.